Below, 5 T cell receptor beta chains from the same sample are listed, as sequenced in a study of T cell responses to AZD1222 COVID-19 vaccine. Sequencing was performed with immunoSEQ multiplex PCR; in TCRdb, only in-frame clones are kept and a portion is missing. The table shows about 110,000 clones, with about 85% occurring only once. This sample comprised peripheral blood, obtained 28 days after the second AZD1222 dose. The receptors here all came from an adult who received the AZD1222 COVID-19 vaccine.

The chain has TRBV12-3 or TRBV12-4 and TRBJ2-5; 11 nucleotides line up with TRBD2. J was trimmed by 4 bases and V by 6 bases; bases with no gene match: 1. The CDR3 totals 13 residues. The CDR3 DNA follows: TGTGCCAGCAGAACTAGCGGGGGAGAGACCCAGTACTTC. Its translation: CASRTSGGETQYF.

V usage is TRBV11-2 and J usage is TRBJ1-1, with 8 bases lining up with TRBD1. The germline V gene has CDR1 SGHAT and CDR2 FQNNGV. The trim removed 4 bases at V and 4 bases at J, leaving 8 bases unmatched. The CDR3 has 15 residues. CDR3 sequence (DNA): TGTGCCAGCAGCTCTTCAGGGGGCAGGGGCACTGAAGCTTTCTTT. It yields the protein CASSSSGGRGTEAFF.

The chain recombines TRBV15 with TRBJ2-3; D is undetermined. Trimming removed 1 base at V and 1 base at J, with 15 bases between. The CDR3 length is 17 residues. The germline CDR1 and CDR2 sequences are LNHNV and YYDKDF (reference sequence). As DNA, the CDR3 is TGTGCCACCAGCAGAGTTTCTGTTTCCTCGGGCACAGATACGCAGTATTTT. Its protein product is CATSRVSVSSGTDTQYF.

The chain links TRBV11-2 to TRBJ1-5, with no clear D. This CDR3 spans 19 amino acids. Trimming took off 1 base at V and 1 base at J, with 20 bases between the two ends. The germline gives CDR1 SGHAT, CDR2 FQNNGV. For the CDR3, the DNA is TGTGCCAGCAGCTTAGCCATAATGTTGTCCCGAGGGAGCAATCAGCCCCAGCATTTT. Translating it yields CASSLAIMLSRGSNQPQHF.

This clone occurred once. The V and J genes are TRBV6-2 or TRBV6-3 and TRBJ2-7; the D is unclear. The CDR3 runs 13 residues. V lost 6 bases to trimming and J lost 2 bases, with 11 bases between them. Per the germline V gene, CDR1 is MNHEY and CDR2 is SVGEGT. The CDR3 nucleotides read TGTGCCAGCAGGCCTAGGGTCCCCTACGAGCAGTACTTC. This encodes CASRPRVPYEQYF.